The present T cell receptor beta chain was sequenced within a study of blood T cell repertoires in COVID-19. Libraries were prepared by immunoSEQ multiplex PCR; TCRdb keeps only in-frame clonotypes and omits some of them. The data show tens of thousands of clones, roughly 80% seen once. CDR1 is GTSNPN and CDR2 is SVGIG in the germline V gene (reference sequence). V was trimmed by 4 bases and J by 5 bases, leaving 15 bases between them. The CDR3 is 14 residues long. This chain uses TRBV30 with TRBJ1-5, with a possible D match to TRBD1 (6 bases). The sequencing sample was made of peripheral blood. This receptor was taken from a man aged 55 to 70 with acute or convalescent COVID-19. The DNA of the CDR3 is TGTGCCTGGACCCTACAGGGTGCGGATCAGCCCCAGCATTTT. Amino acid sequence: CAWTLQGADQPQHF.